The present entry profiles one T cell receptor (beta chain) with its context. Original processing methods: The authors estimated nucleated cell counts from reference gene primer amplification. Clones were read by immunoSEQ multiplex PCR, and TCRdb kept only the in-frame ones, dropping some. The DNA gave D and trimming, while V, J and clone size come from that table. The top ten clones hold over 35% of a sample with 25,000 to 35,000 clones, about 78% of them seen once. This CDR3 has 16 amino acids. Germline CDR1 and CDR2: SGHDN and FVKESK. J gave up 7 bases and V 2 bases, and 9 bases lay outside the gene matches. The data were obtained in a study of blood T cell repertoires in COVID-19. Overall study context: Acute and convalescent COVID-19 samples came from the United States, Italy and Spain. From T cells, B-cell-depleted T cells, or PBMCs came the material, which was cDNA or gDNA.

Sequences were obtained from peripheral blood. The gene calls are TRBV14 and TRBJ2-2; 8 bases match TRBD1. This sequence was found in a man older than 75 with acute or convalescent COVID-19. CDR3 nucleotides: TGTGCCAGCAGCCAATACAGGGGGATCTTTGGCGGGGAGCTGTTTTTT. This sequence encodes CASSQYRGIFGGELFF. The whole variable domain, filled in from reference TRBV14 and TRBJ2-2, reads EAGVTQFPSHSVIEKGQTVTLRCDPISGHDNLYWYRRVMGKEIKFLLHFVKESKQDESGMPNNRFLAERTGGTYSTLKVQPAELEDSGVYFCASSQYRGIFGGELFFGEGSRLTVL.